The present entry profiles one TCR beta chain with its context. Just one base apart from a much larger clone, this may be a read error. A 10-nucleotide random UMI tagged transcripts in template-switch 5'RACE cDNA synthesis. MiXCR, applied by TCRdb to the 5' RACE reads, yields one record per CDR3 protein. The sample records tens of thousands of distinct CDR3 sequences, roughly 9.9% being singletons. The sample belongs to a study of neurological immune-mediated disorders. The starting material, 2 million PBMCs stored at -80 C, gave rise to the unsorted libraries. This clonotype was sampled from a man aged 50-60 years in good health. The sequencing input was PBMCs.

The CDR3 DNA sequence: TGTGCCAGTCTAGGGACAACTTGGAATCAGCCCCAGCATTTT. Protein sequence: CASLGTTWNQPQHF. The V gene is TRBV19, the J gene TRBJ1-5; TRBD1 might be the D (6 bases). The V and J ends lost 8 bases and 4 bases respectively, with 15 bases between them. Germline assignment: CDR1 LNHDA and CDR2 SQIVND (reference sequence). The CDR3 consists of 14 residues.